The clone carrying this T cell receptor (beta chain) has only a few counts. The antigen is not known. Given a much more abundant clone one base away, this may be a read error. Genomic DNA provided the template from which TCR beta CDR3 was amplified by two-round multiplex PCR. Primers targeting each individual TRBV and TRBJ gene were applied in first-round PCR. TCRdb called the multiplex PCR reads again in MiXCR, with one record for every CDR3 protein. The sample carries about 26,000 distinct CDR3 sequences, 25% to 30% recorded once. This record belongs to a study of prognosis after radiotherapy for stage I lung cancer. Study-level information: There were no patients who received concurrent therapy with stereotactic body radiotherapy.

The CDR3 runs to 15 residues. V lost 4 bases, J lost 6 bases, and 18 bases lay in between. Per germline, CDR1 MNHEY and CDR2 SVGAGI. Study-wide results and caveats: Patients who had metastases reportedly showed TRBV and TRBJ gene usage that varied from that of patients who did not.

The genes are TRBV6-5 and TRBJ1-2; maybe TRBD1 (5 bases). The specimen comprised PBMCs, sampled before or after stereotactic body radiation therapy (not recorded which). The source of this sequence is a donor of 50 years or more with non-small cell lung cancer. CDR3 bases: TGTGCCAGCAGTTGCTCGATTGGGGGGGGAGATGGCTACACCTTC. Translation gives CASSCSIGGGDGYTF.